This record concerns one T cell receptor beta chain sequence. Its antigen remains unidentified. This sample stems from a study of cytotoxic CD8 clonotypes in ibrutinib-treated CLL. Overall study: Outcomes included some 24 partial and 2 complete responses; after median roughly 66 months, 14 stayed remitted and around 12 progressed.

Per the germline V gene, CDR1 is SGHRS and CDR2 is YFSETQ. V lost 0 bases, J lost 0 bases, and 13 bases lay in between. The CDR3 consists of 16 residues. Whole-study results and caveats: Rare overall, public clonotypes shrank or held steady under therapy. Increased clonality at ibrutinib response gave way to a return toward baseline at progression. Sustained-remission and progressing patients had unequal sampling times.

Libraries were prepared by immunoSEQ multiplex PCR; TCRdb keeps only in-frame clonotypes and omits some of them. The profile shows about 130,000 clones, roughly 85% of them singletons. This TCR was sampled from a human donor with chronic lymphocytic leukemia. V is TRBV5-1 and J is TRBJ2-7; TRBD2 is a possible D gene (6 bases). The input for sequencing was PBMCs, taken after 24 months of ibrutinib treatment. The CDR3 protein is CASSLELAPLSYEQYF. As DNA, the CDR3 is TGCGCCAGCAGCTTGGAACTAGCCCCTCTCTCCTACGAGCAGTACTTC.